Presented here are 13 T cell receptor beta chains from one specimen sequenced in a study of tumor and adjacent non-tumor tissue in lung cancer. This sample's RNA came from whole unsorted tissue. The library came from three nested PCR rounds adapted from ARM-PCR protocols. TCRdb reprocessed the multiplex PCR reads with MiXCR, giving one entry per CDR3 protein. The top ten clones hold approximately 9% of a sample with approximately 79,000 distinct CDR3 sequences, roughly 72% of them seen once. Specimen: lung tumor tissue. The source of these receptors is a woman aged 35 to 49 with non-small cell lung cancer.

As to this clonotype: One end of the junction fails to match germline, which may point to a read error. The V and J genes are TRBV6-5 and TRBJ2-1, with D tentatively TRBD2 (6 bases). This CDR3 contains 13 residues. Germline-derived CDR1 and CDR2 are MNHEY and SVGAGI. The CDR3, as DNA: TGTGCCAACAGTTACACTCTAGCGCATGAGCAATTCTTC. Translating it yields CANSYTLAHEQFF.

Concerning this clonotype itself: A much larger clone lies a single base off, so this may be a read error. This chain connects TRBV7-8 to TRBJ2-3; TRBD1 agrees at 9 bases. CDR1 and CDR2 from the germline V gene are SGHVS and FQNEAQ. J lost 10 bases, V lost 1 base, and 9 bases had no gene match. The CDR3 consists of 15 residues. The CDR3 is CASSLVGQGRDAQYF. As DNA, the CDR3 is TGTGCCAGCAGCTTAGTGGGACAGGGAAGGGATGCGCAGTATTTT.

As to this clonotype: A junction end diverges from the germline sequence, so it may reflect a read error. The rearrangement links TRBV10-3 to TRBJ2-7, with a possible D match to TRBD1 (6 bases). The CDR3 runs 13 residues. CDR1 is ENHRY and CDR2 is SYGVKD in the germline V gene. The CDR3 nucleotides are TGTGGCATCAGGGGACCTCGGGACCACGAGCAGTACTTC. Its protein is CGIRGPRDHEQYF.

The CDR3 DNA sequence: TGTGCCAAAAGTGACCGGGAGAGCAGGGGCTACACCTTC. It encodes CAKSDRESRGYTF. V and J are TRBV6-2 or TRBV6-3 and TRBJ1-2; D is ambiguous. The V and J ends lost 10 bases and 8 bases respectively, with 20 bases between them. The germline V gene has CDR1 MNHEY and CDR2 SVGEGT. The CDR3 spans 13 residues.

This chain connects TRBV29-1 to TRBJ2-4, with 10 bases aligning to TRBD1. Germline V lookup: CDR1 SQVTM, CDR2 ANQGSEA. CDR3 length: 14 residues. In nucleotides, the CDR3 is TGCAACGCTGGTGGGGGACAGGGGTCTGACATTCAGTACTTC. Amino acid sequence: CNAGGGQGSDIQYF.

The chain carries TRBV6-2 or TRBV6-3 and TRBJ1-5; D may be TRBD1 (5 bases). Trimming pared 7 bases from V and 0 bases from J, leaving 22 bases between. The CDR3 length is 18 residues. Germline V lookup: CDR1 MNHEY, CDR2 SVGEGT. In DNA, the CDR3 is TGTGCCAGCAATCCAGTGATGGCAGGGAGGGATAGCAATCAGCCCCAGCATTTT. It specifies CASNPVMAGRDSNQPQHF.

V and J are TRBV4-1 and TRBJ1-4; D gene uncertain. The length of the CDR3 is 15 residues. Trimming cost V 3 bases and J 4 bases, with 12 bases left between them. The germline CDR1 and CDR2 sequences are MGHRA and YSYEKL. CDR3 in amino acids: CASSQGIIINEKLFF. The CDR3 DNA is TGCGCCAGCAGCCAGGGGATTATAATTAATGAAAAACTGTTTTTT.

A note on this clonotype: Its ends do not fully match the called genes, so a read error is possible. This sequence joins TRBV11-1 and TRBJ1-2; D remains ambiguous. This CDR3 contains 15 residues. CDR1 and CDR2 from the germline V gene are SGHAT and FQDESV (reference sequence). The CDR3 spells CASSRLAKPNCGYTF. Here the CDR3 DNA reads TGTGCCAGCTCCCGGCTGGCCAAGCCTAACTGTGGCTACACCTTC.

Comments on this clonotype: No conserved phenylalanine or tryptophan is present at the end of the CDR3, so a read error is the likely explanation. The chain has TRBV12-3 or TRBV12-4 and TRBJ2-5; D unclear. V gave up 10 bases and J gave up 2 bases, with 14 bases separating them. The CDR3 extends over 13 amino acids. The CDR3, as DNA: TGTGCCAACAGCCCCGGACCTCAAGAGACCCAGTACCTC. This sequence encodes CANSPGPQETQYL.

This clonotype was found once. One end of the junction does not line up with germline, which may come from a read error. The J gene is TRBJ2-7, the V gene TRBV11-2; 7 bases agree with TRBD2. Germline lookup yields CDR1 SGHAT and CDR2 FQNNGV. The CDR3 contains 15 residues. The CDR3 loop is CASSHPGASGYKQYF. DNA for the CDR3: TGTGCCAGCAGCCACCCCGGGGCTAGCGGATACAAGCAGTATTTC. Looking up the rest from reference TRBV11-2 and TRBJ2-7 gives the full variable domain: EAGVAQSPRYKIIEKRQSVAFWCNPISGHATLYWYQQILGQGPKLLIQFQNNGVVDDSQLPKDRFSAERLKGVDSTLKIQPAKLEDSAVYLCASSHPGASGYKQYFGPGTRLTVT.

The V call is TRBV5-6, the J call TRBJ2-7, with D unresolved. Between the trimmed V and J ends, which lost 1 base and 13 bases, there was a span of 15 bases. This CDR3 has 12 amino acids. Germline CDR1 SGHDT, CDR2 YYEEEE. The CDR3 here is CASSLRRSPSYF. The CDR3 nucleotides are TGTGCCAGCAGCTTGCGGCGGAGCCCGAGCTACTTC.

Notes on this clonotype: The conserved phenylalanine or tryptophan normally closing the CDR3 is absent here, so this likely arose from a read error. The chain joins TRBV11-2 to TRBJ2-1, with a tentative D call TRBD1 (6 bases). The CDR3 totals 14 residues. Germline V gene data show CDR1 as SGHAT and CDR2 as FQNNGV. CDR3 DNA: TGTCCCAGCAGCCCACGGACAGAGTACAATGAGCAGTTCTAC. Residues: CPSSPRTEYNEQFY.

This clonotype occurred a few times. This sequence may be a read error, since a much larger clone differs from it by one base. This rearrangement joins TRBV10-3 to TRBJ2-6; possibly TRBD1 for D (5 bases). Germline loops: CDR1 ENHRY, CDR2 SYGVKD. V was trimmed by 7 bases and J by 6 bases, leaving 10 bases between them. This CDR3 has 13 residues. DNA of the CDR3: TGTGCCATCATGGACAATTCGGCCAACGTCCTGACTTTC. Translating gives CAIMDNSANVLTF.